Below are 20 T cell receptor beta chains sequenced from a single sample in a study of graft-versus-host responses after intestinal transplantation. Data came from immunoSEQ multiplex PCR; TCRdb stores just in-frame clones and leaves some out. The sample carries about 19,000 clones, about nine tenths recorded once. This sample comprised PBMCs, obtained about 350 days after transplant. The receptors come from a human patient who received an intestinal transplant, so some T cells may come from the graft donor.

This clone was recorded once. V and J are TRBV13 and TRBJ2-3; D possibly uses TRBD1 or TRBD2 (5 bases each). CDR1 is PRHDT, CDR2 FYEKMQ, per germline (reference sequence). The CDR3 extends over 13 amino acids. Between the trimmed V and J ends, which lost 5 bases and 7 bases, there was a span of 13 bases. CDR3 coding DNA: TGTGCCAGCAGCCCAGGGCCGGGAAATACGCAGTATTTT. Translation gives CASSPGPGNTQYF.

The chain is built from TRBV10-3 and TRBJ2-7; the match to TRBD1 covers 10 bases. The length of the CDR3 is 13 residues. The junction had 7 bases not matched to a gene; V was cut back by 8 bases and J by 6 bases. Per the germline V gene, CDR1 is ENHRY and CDR2 is SYGVKD. The CDR3 DNA follows: TGTGCCATCGGCGGGACAGGGGTGAGCGAGCAGTACTTC. Protein sequence: CAIGGTGVSEQYF.

This chain connects TRBV18 to TRBJ2-1; the D gene is possibly TRBD2 (6 bases). The V gene's germline CDR1 is KGHSH and CDR2 LQKENI. V lost 3 bases, J lost 0 bases, and 9 bases lay in between. The CDR3 runs to 15 residues. In nucleotides, the CDR3 is TGTGCCAGCTCACCGGGGACTGCCTCCTACAATGAGCAGTTCTTC. Its protein product is CASSPGTASYNEQFF.

V gene TRBV29-1 combines with J gene TRBJ2-1, with TRBD2 matching over 14 bases. Trimming at V came to 8 bases and at J to 9 bases, leaving 3 bases not matched to a gene. The CDR3 is 12 amino acids. CDR1 and CDR2 from the germline V gene are SQVTM and ANQGSEA. The CDR3 loop is CSSGLAGAEQFF. CDR3 DNA: TGCAGCTCGGGACTAGCGGGAGCTGAGCAGTTCTTC.

CDR3 bases: TGTGCCAGCAGCTTGGGGGCACGGGGACGAGAGACCCAGTACTTC. Its translation: CASSLGARGRETQYF. J is TRBJ2-5 and V is TRBV11-2, with a possible D match to TRBD1 (6 bases). The CDR3 consists of 15 residues. V lost 3 bases, J lost 4 bases, and 15 bases lay in between. Germline V gene lookup returns CDR1 SGHAT and CDR2 FQNNGV.

This chain joins TRBV14 and TRBJ1-2, with D possibly TRBD1 on 5 matching bases. Deletions cut 1 base from V and 2 bases from J, with 14 bases between. From germline, CDR1 is SGHDN and CDR2 FVKESK. The CDR3 runs 16 residues. In DNA, the CDR3 is TGTGCCAGCAGCCAAGGCCCCCAGAAGGGGAACTATGGCTACACCTTC. Translation: CASSQGPQKGNYGYTF.

The chain is built from TRBV7-3 and TRBJ2-3; D gene unclear. The CDR3 runs 13 residues. CDR1 is SGHTA, CDR2 FQGTGA, per germline. Between the trimmed V and J ends, which lost 1 base and 3 bases, there was a span of 5 bases. The CDR3 DNA is TGTGCCAGCAGCTTAAATCCGACAGATACGCAGTATTTT. Its translation is CASSLNPTDTQYF. Full variable domain (rest looked up from reference TRBV7-3 and TRBJ2-3): GAGVSQTPSNKVTEKGKYVELRCDPISGHTALYWYRQSLGQGPEFLIYFQGTGAADDSGLPNDRFFAVRPEGSVSTLKIQRTERGDSAVYLCASSLNPTDTQYFGPGTRLTVL.

The rearrangement joins TRBV2 to TRBJ2-1, with D unresolved. The CDR3 runs to 12 residues. Germline V gene data show CDR1 as SNHLY and CDR2 as FYNNEI. Trimming left V 11 bases short and J 4 bases short, with 12 bases between. Here the CDR3 reads CAAERRYNEQFF. The DNA of the CDR3 is TGTGCCGCGGAAAGGAGATACAATGAGCAGTTCTTC.

This chain connects TRBV4-1 to TRBJ1-6; 8 bases align to TRBD1. This CDR3 has 15 residues. CDR1 and CDR2 from the germline V gene are MGHRA and YSYEKL. V lost 5 bases and J lost 9; bases outside the gene matches: 9. The CDR3 sequence: CASSNQGQGGSPLHF. In nucleotides, the CDR3 is TGCGCCAGCAGCAACCAAGGACAGGGCGGTTCACCCCTCCACTTT.

The CDR3 DNA reads TGTGCCAGCAGTGACTCGACAGGGAATTCACCCCTCCACTTT. This translates into CASSDSTGNSPLHF. The chain employs TRBV6-4 and TRBJ1-6; 7 bases match TRBD1. With V trimmed by 0 bases and J by 7 bases, 0 bases remained unmatched. The length of the CDR3 is 14 residues. The germline V gene encodes CDR1 MRHNA and CDR2 SNTAGT.

The rearrangement joins TRBV15 to TRBJ2-4; no reliable D call. CDR3 size: 13 residues. The V and J ends lost 0 bases and 4 bases respectively, with 4 bases between them. Germline V gives CDR1 LNHNV, CDR2 YYDKDF (reference sequence). The CDR3 is CATSRDGKNIQYF. In DNA form, the CDR3 reads TGTGCCACCAGCAGAGATGGGAAAAACATTCAGTACTTC.

The chain links TRBV7-3 to TRBJ2-5, with D possibly being TRBD2 (5 bases). This CDR3 contains 14 residues. Between the trimmed V and J ends, which lost 5 bases and 5 bases, there was a span of 15 bases. Germline V gene sequence: CDR1 SGHTA, CDR2 FQGTGA. The CDR3 protein is CASSVGLPGETQYF. DNA of the CDR3: TGTGCCAGCAGCGTTGGACTGCCGGGGGAGACCCAGTACTTC.

J is TRBJ1-3 and V is TRBV6-1, with 7 bases fitting TRBD1. The CDR3 spans 15 residues. V lost 3 bases and J lost 2; bases outside the gene matches: 4. Germline assignment: CDR1 MNHNS and CDR2 SASEGT. DNA for the CDR3: TGTGCCAGCAGTGAGACAGGGTGGACTGGAAACACCATATATTTT. This codes for CASSETGWTGNTIYF.

V gene TRBV2 combines with J gene TRBJ1-4; 9 bases match TRBD1. The junction had 3 bases not matched to a gene; V was cut back by 3 bases and J by 7 bases. This CDR3 has 14 residues. Germline-derived CDR1 and CDR2 are SNHLY and FYNNEI. The CDR3 loop reads CASSDGTGSEKLFF. CDR3 bases: TGTGCCAGCAGTGATGGGACAGGGAGTGAAAAACTGTTTTTT.

The chain employs TRBV4-1 and TRBJ2-3; unclear D gene. The CDR3 sequence is 16 residues long. The V gene's germline CDR1 is MGHRA and CDR2 YSYEKL. The V and J ends lost 0 bases and 0 bases respectively, with 10 bases between them. CDR3 sequence: CASSQEPSSSTDTQYF. In DNA, the CDR3 is TGCGCCAGCAGCCAAGAACCCAGCTCTAGCACAGATACGCAGTATTTT.

The chain combines TRBV4-2 with TRBJ2-1, with a possible D match to TRBD2 (6 bases). There are 17 residues in the CDR3. The V gene lost 3 bases and the J gene lost 10 bases, with 25 bases spanning the gap. CDR1 is LGHNA, CDR2 YNFKEQ, per germline. CDR3 nucleotide sequence: TGTGCCAGCAGCCAGGCGGAGGGCCCAGGTATCGTCCGAGAGCAGTTCTTC. Its protein is CASSQAEGPGIVREQFF.

V and J are TRBV28 and TRBJ2-7, with 9 bases lining up with TRBD1. The J segment lost 11 bases and the V segment lost 5 bases, leaving 10 bases of the junction unmatched. The germline V gene has CDR1 MDHEN and CDR2 SYDVKM. The CDR3 extends over 13 amino acids. As DNA, the CDR3 is TGTGCCAGCAGTACATACCGGGACAGGGTCGAGTACTTC. The encoded protein is CASSTYRDRVEYF.

CDR3 region: CAINDRDRPVPGNTIYF. CDR3 bases: TGTGCCATCAATGACCGTGACAGGCCCGTTCCTGGAAACACCATATATTTT. The chain has TRBV10-3 and TRBJ1-3; D may be TRBD1 (6 bases). Germline V gene sequence: CDR1 ENHRY, CDR2 SYGVKD. This CDR3 has 17 residues. Deletions cut 7 bases from V and 2 bases from J, with 21 bases between.

This chain links TRBV6-5 with TRBJ2-7; TRBD1 is a possible D gene (6 bases). Germline lookup yields CDR1 MNHEY and CDR2 SVGAGI. V lost 5 bases and J lost 3, with 14 bases in between. CDR3 size: 14 residues. This CDR3 reads CASSKDRQNYEQYF. CDR3 in DNA: TGTGCCAGCAGTAAAGACAGGCAAAACTACGAGCAGTACTTC.

In this sample, this clone turned up a few times. This chain uses TRBV6-1 with TRBJ2-1, with a possible D match to TRBD2 (5 bases). Germline lookup yields CDR1 MNHNS and CDR2 SASEGT. The CDR3 length is 15 residues. V gave up 6 bases and J gave up 4 bases, with 16 bases separating them. CDR3 bases: TGTGCCAGCAGGCTTAGAGATGGACTGTACAATGAGCAGTTCTTC. This codes for CASRLRDGLYNEQFF.